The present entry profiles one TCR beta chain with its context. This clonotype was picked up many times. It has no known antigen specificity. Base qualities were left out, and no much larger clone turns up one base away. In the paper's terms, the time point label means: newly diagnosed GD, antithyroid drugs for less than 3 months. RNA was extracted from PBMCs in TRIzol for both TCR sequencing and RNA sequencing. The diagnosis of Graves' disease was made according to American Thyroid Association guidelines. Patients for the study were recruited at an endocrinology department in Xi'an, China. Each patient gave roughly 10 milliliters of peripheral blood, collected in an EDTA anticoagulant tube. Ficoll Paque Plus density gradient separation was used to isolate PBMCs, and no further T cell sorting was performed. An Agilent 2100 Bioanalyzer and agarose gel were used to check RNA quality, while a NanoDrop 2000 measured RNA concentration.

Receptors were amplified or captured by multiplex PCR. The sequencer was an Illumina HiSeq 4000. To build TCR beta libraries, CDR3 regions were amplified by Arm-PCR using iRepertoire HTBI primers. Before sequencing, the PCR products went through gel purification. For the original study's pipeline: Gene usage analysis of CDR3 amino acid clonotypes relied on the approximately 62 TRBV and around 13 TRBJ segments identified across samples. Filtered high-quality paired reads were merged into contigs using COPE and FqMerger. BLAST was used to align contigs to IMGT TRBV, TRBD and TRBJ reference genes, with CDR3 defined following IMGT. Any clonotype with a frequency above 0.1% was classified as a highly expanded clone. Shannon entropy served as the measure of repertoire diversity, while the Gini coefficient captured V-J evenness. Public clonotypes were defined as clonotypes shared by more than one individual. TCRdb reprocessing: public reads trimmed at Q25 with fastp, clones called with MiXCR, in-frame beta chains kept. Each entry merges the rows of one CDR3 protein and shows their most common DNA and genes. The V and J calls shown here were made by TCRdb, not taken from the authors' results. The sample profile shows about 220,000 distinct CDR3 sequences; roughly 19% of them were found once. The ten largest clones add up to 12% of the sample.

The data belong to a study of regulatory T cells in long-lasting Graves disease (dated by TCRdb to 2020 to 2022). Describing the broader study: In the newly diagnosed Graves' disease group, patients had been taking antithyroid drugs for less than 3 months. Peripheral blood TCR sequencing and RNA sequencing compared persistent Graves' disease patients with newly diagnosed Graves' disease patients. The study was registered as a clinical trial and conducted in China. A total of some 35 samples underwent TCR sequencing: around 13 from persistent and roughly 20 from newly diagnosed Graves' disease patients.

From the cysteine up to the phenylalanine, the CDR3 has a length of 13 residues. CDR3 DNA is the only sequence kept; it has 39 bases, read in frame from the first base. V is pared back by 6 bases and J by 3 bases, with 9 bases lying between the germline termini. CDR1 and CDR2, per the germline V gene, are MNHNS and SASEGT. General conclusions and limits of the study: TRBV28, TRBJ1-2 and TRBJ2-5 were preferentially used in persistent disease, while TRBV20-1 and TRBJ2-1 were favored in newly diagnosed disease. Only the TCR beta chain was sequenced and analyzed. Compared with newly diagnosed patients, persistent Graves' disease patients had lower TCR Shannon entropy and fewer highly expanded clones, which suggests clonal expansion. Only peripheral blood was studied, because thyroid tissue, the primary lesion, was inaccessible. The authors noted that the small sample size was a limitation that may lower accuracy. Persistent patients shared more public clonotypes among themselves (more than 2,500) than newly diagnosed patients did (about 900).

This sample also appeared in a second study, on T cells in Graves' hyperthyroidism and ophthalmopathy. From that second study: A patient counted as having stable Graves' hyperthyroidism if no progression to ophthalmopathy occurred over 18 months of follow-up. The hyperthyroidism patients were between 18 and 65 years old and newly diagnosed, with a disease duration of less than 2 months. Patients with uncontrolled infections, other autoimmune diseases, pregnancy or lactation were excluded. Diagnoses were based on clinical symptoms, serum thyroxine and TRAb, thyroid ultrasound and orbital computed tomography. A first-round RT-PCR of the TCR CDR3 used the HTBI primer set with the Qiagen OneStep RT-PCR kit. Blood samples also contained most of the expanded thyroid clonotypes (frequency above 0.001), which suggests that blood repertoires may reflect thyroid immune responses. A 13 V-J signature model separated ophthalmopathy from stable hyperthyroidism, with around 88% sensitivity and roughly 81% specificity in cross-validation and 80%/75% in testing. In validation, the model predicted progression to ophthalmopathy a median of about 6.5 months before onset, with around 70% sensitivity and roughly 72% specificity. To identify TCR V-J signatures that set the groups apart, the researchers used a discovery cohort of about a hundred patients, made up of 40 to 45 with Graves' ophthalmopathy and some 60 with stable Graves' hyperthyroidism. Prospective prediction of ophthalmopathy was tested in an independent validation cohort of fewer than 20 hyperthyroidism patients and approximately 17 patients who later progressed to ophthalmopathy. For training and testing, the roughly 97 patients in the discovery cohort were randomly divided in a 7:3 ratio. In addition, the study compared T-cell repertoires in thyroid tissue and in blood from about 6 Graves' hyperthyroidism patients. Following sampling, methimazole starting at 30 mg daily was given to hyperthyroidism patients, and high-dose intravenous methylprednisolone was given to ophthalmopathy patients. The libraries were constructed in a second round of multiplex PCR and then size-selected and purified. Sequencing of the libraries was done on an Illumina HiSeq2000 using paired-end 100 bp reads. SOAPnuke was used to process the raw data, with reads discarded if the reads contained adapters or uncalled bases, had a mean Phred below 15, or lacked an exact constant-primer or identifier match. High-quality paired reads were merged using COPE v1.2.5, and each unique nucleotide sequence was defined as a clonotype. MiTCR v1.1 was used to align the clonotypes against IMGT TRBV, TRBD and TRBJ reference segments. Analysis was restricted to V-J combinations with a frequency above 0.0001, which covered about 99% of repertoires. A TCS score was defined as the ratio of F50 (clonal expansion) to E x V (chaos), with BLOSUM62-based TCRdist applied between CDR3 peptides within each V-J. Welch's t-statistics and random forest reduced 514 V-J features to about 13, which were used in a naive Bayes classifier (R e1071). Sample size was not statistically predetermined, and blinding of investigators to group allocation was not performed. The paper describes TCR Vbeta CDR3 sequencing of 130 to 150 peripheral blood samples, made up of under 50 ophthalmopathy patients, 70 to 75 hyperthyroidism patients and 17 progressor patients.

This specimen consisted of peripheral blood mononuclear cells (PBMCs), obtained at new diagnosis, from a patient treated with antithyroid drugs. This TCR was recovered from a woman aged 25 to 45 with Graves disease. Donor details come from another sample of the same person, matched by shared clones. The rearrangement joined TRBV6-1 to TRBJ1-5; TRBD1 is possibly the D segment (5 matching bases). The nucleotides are TGTGCCAGCAGGGGGGATTTCAATCAGCCCCAGCATTTT. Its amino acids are CASRGDFNQPQHF.